Reported below is one T cell receptor (beta chain). Its antigen remains unknown. Other DNA sequences within the sample encode an identical CDR3. The record originates from a study of shared clonotypes between healthy human individuals. General study findings and limits: Sharing across four donors was highest in naive CD4 (around 5%) and lowest in memory CD8 (0.4%).

The V gene lost 1 base and the J gene lost 2 bases, with 12 bases spanning the gap. Germline values: CDR1 MNHNS, CDR2 SASEGT. The CDR3 sequence is 15 residues long. Repertoires were generated with immunoSEQ multiplex PCR, while TCRdb's copy carries only in-frame clones and drops some. Of around 370,000 clones listed, about 96% are singletons. This sequence joins TRBV6-1 and TRBJ2-7, with D possibly matching TRBD2 (5 bases). The sequenced sample consisted of memory CD8+ T cells sorted from blood. The sample's subset: CD45RO+ cells pooled with CCR7-negative TemRA cells. This receptor was obtained from a man aged 30 to 45 in good health. The CDR3 sequence is CASSEGWSGTYEQYF. The CDR3 DNA sequence: TGTGCCAGCAGTGAAGGATGGAGCGGAACCTACGAGCAGTACTTC.